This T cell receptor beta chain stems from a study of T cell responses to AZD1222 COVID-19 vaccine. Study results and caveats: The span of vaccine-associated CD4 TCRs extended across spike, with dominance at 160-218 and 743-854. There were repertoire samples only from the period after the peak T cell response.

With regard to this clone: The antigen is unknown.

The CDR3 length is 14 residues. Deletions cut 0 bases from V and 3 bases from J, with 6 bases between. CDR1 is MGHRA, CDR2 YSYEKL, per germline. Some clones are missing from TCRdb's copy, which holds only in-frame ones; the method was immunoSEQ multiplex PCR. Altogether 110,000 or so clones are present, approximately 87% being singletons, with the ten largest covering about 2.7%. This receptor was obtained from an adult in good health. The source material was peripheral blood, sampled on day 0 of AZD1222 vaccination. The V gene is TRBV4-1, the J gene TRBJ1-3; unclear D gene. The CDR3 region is CASSQDLIGNTIYF. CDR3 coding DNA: TGCGCCAGCAGCCAAGATTTAATTGGAAACACCATATATTTT.